A selection of T cell receptor beta chains follows, all from one sample in a study of CD8 T cells in Susac syndrome. TCRdb reprocessed the immunoSEQ multiplex PCR reads via MiXCR and lists one record per CDR3 protein. The sample contains some 190,000 distinct CDR3 sequences, 95% of which appear only once. Sequenced: CD4+ T cells from PBMCs. The source is a human donor in good health. The conserved cysteine and the conserved F or W are not part of the CDR3 here. Not all rows give a size; the values are once, few, many and, for expanded clones, a class.

length: 9
J: TRBJ2-1
size: .
V: TRBV18
CDR3: ASSPQDVQF

length: 13
J: TRBJ1-5
size: .
V: TRBV20-1
CDR3: SARGPGQGNQPQH

length: 10
J: TRBJ1-2
size: .
V: TRBV20-1
CDR3: SASPLGYGYT

length: 12
J: TRBJ2-3
size: .
V: TRBV27
CDR3: ASSQADRTDTQY

length: 18
J: TRBJ2-3
size: once
V: TRBV29-1
CDR3: SVLLRKVGVTSPSTDTQY

length: 11
J: TRBJ1-1
size: .
V: TRBV6-2/TRBV6-3
CDR3: ASSYLPNTEAF

length: 12
J: TRBJ1-1
size: .
V: TRBV12-5
CDR3: ASGSGVTNTEAF

length: 8
J: TRBJ1-1
size: .
V: TRBV30
CDR3: AWGNTEAF

length: 12
J: TRBJ1-6
size: .
V: TRBV5-4
CDR3: ASSLAGSYSPLH

length: 11
J: TRBJ1-2
size: .
V: TRBV29-1
CDR3: SVDSRAFYGYT